These 10 T cell receptor beta chains originate from one sample sequenced in a study of cytomegalovirus exposure and HLA in healthy donors. PCR employed 60 Vbeta and 13 Jbeta primers. The table came from immunoSEQ multiplex PCR; TCRdb's copy has only in-frame clones and leaves some out. Here the sample spans roughly 120,000 clones, over 60% being singletons. The sequencing sample was made of PBMCs. All receptors derive from a man aged 55 to 69 in good health and CMV-seropositive.

This clone showed up just once. The chain joins TRBV5-4 to TRBJ2-3; D is possibly TRBD1 (6 bases). This CDR3 spans 14 amino acids. V dropped 4 bases and J dropped 2 bases, with 11 bases sitting between them. CDR1 is SGHNT, CDR2 YYREEE, per germline (reference sequence). CDR3: CASSGTISTDTQYF. For the CDR3, the DNA is TGTGCCAGCAGCGGGACAATTTCCACAGATACGCAGTATTTT.

The V gene is TRBV10-1, the J gene TRBJ2-7; D might be TRBD2 (5 bases). Trimming removed 4 bases at V and 7 bases at J, with 14 bases between. Germline CDR1 reads WNHNN; CDR2 reads SYGVQD (reference sequence). CDR3 length equals 13 residues. The DNA for the CDR3 is TGCGCCAGCAGTGGAGCGGCGGCCTGGGAGCAGTACTTC. Protein product: CASSGAAAWEQYF.

This CDR3 reads CASSPSGAVGTIYF. CDR3 in DNA: TGCGCCAGCAGCCCCTCCGGTGCGGTCGGCACCATATATTTT. The genes are TRBV4-1 and TRBJ1-3, with unresolved D. Germline lookup yields CDR1 MGHRA and CDR2 YSYEKL. The CDR3 runs 14 residues. V lost 4 bases and J 9 bases, leaving 16 bases between the germline ends.

The gene calls are TRBV30 and TRBJ1-6; unclear D gene. This CDR3 comprises 13 residues. Germline V CDR1 and CDR2: GTSNPN, SVGIG (reference sequence). V dropped 5 bases and J dropped 4 bases, with 9 bases sitting between them. CDR3 bases: TGTGCCTGGGAGGTCAGTTATAATTCACCCCTCCACTTT. Its translation: CAWEVSYNSPLHF.

The chain is built from TRBV19 and TRBJ1-2; D is unresolved. V was trimmed by 9 bases and J by 4 bases, leaving 18 bases between them. The CDR3 consists of 14 residues. Per germline, CDR1 LNHDA and CDR2 SQIVND (reference sequence). The CDR3 sequence: CASIGEGSTYGYTF. Written as DNA, the CDR3 is TGTGCCAGCATTGGGGAGGGAAGTACCTATGGCTACACCTTC.

The rearrangement uses TRBV6-5 and TRBJ1-1; D gene ambiguous. The CDR3 totals 13 residues. The V and J ends lost 0 bases and 7 bases respectively, with 9 bases between them. The germline CDR1 and CDR2 sequences are MNHEY and SVGAGI. CDR3: CASSYSTDLEAFF. CDR3 nucleotide sequence: TGTGCCAGCAGTTACTCTACAGACCTTGAAGCTTTCTTT.

V gene TRBV6-1 combines with J gene TRBJ1-1; 10 nucleotides line up with TRBD1. The CDR3 covers 13 residues. Per the germline V gene, CDR1 is MNHNS and CDR2 is SASEGT. The V and J ends lost 6 bases and 4 bases, in that order; junction bases with no gene match: 2. CDR3 sequence: CASRRTGGTEAFF. CDR3 DNA sequence: TGTGCCAGCAGACGGACAGGGGGCACTGAAGCTTTCTTT.

This clone was detected many times. CDR3 nucleotides: TGCGCCAGCAGCCGGGGGGGACAGGGAGGCTATGGCTACACCTTC. Protein sequence: CASSRGGQGGYGYTF. The chain uses TRBV4-1 and TRBJ1-2; TRBD1 matches at 9 bases. The germline CDR1 and CDR2 sequences are MGHRA and YSYEKL. Losses at the gene ends were 4 bases for V and 4 bases for J; bases not matched to a gene: 7. This CDR3 comprises 15 residues.

The V and J genes are TRBV9 and TRBJ2-7, with D possibly matching TRBD2 (6 bases). CDR3 length: 13 amino acids. Germline V gives CDR1 SGDLS, CDR2 YYNGEE. Trimming left V 4 bases short and J 6 bases short, with 14 bases between. CDR3 protein: CASSTWGDGEQYF. The CDR3 DNA sequence: TGTGCCAGCAGCACATGGGGGGATGGCGAGCAGTACTTC.

The rearrangement joins TRBV5-5 to TRBJ1-4; 9 bases line up with TRBD1. Germline V gene sequence: CDR1 SGHKS, CDR2 YYEKEE (reference sequence). This CDR3 is 15 amino acids long. V dropped 3 bases and J dropped 10; count of bases not matched to a gene: 10. CDR3 residues: CASSYSGTGNSKLFF. The CDR3 DNA is TGTGCCAGCAGCTACTCCGGGACAGGGAATTCAAAACTGTTTTTT. The full variable domain, rest sourced from reference TRBV5-5 and TRBJ1-4, is DAGVTQSPTHLIKTRGQQVTLRCSPISGHKSVSWYQQVLGQGPQFIFQYYEKEERGRGNFPDRFSARQFPNYSSELNVNALLLGDSALYLCASSYSGTGNSKLFFGSGTQLSVL.